What follows describes a single T cell receptor beta chain. The CDR3 has 13 residues. The germline V and J ends were trimmed by 1 base and 0 bases, with 4 bases remaining between them. Germline CDR1 SGDLS, CDR2 YYNGEE. This sample was taken from a study of blood T cell repertoires in COVID-19. Using immunoSEQ multiplex PCR, the repertoire was profiled, and TCRdb retains in-frame clones only, with some absent. Of 150,000 to 200,000 clones listed, around 89% are singletons. Sequencing used peripheral blood. This TCR derives from a man between 18 and 29 years old who had recovered from COVID-19. The chain combines TRBV9 with TRBJ1-2; D is undetermined. The CDR3 sequence: CASSVNTNYGYTF. CDR3 nucleotide sequence: TGTGCCAGCAGCGTAAATACTAACTATGGCTACACCTTC. Full variable domain (outside the CDR3, taken from reference TRBV9 and TRBJ1-2): DSGVTQTPKHLITATGQRVTLRCSPRSGDLSVYWYQQSLDQGLQFLIQYYNGEERAKGNILERFSAQQFPDLHSELNLSSLELGDSALYFCASSVNTNYGYTFGSGTRLTVV.